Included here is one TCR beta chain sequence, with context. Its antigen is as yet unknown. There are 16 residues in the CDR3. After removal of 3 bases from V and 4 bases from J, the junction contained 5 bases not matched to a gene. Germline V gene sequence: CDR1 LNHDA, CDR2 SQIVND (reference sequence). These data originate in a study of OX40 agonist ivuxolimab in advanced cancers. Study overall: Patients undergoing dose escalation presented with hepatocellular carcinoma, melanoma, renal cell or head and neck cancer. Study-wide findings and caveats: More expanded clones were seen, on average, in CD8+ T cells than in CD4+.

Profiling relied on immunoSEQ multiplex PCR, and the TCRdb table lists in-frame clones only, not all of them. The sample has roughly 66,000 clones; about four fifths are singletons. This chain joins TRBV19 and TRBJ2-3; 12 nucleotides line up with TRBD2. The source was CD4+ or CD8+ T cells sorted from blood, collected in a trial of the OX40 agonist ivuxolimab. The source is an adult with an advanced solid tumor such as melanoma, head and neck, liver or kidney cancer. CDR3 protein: CASSIPTSGSADTQYF. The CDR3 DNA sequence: TGTGCCAGTAGTATCCCGACTAGCGGGAGTGCAGATACGCAGTATTTT.